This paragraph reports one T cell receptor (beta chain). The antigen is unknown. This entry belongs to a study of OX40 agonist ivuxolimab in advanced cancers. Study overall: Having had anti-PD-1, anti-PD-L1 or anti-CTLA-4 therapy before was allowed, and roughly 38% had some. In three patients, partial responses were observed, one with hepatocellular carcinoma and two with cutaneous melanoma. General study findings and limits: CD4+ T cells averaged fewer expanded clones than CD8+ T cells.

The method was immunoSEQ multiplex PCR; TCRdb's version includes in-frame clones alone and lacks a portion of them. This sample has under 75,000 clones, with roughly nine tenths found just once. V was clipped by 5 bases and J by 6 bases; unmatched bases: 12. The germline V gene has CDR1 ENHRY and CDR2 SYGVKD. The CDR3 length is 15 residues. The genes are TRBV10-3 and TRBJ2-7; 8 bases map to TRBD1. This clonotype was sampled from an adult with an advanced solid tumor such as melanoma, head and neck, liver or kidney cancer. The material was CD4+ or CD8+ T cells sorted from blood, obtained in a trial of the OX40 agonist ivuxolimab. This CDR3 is CAISPLGQVDGEQYF. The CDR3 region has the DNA TGTGCCATCAGTCCTCTGGGACAGGTTGATGGCGAGCAGTACTTC.